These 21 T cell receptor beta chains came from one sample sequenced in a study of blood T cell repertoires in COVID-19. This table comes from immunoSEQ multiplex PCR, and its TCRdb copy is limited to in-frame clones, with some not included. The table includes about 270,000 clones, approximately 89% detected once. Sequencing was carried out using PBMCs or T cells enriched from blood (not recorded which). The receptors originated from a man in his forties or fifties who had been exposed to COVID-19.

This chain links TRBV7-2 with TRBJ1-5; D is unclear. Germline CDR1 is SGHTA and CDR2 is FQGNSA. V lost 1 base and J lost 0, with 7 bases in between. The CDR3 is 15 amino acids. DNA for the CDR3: TGTGCCAGCAGCTTAGGAACCTATAGCAATCAGCCCCAGCATTTT. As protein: CASSLGTYSNQPQHF.

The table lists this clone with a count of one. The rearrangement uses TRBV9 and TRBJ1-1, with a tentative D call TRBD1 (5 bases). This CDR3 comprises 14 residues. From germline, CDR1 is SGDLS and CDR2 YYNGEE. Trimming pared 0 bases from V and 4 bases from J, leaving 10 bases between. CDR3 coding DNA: TGTGCCAGCAGCGTAGAGGGGATCGCCACTGAAGCTTTCTTT. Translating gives CASSVEGIATEAFF.

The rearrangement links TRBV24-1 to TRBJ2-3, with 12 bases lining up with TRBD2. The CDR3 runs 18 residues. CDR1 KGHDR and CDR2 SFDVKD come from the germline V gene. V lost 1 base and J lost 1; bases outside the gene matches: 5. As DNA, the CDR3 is TGTGCCACCAGTGATTTCCCTAGCGGGAGGGCCGGCACAGATACGCAGTATTTT. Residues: CATSDFPSGRAGTDTQYF.

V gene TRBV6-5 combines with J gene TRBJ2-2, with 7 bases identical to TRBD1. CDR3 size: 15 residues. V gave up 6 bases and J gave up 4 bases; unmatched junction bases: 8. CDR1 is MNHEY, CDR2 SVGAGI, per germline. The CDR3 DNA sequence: TGTGCCAGCAGATTACAGGGGACAACCACCGGGGAGCTGTTTTTT. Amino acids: CASRLQGTTTGELFF.

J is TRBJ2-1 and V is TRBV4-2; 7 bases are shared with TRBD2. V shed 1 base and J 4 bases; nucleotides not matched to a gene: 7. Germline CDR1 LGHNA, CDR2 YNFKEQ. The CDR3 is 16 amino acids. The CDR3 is CASSQAAGAEYNEQFF. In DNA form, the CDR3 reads TGTGCCAGCAGCCAAGCGGCGGGAGCGGAATACAATGAGCAGTTCTTC.

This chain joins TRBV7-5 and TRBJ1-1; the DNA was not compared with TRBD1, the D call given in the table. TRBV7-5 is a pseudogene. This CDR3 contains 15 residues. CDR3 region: CVRSLVFSGNTEAFF. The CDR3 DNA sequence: TGTGTCAGAAGCTTAGTATTTTCAGGGAACACTGAAGCTTTCTTT.

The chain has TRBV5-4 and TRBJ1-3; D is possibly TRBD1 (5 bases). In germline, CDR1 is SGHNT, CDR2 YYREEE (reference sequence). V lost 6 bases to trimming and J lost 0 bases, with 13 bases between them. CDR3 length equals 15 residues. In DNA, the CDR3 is TGTGCCAGCAACCCTGGGACTGGCTCTGGAAACACCATATATTTT. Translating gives CASNPGTGSGNTIYF. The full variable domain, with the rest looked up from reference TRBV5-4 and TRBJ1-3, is ETGVTQSPTHLIKTRGQQVTLRCSSQSGHNTVSWYQQALGQGPQFIFQYYREEENGRGNFPPRFSGLQFPNYSSELNVNALELDDSALYLCASNPGTGSGNTIYFGEGSWLTVV.

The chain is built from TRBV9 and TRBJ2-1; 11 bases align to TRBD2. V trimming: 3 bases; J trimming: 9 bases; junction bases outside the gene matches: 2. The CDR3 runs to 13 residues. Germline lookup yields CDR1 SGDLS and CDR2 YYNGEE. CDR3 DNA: TGTGCCAGCAGCGAACTAGCGGGAGTTGAGCAGTTCTTC. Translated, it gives CASSELAGVEQFF.

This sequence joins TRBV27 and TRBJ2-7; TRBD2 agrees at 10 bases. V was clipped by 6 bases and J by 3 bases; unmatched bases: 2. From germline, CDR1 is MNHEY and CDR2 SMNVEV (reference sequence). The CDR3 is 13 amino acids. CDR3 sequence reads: CASSRTSGYEQYF. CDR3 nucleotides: TGTGCCAGCAGCAGGACTAGCGGCTACGAGCAGTACTTC.

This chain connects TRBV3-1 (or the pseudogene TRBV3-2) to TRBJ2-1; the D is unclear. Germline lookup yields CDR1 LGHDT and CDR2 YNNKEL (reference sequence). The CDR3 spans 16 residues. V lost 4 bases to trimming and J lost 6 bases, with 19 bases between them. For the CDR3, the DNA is TGTGCCAGCAGCCGAGGCGACGAGAATCCGACCAATGAGCAGTTCTTC. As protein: CASSRGDENPTNEQFF.

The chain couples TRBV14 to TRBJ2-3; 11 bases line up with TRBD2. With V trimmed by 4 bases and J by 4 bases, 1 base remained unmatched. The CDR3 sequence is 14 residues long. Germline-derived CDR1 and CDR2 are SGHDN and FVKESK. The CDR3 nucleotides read TGTGCCAGCAGCCTACTAGCGGGAGCAGATACGCAGTATTTT. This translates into CASSLLAGADTQYF.

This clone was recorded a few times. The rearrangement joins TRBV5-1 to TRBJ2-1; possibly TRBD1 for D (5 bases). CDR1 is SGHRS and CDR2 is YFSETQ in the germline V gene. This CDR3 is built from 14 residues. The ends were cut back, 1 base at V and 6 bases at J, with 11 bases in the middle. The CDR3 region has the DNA TGCGCCAGCAGCTTGTTTCTTCAGGGCAATGAGCAGTTCTTC. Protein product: CASSLFLQGNEQFF.

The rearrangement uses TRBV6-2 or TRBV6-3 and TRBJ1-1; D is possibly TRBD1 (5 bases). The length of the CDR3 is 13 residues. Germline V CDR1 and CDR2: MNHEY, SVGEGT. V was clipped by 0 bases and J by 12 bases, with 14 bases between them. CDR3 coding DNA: TGTGCCAGCAGTTACTCCGACAGATTACCTACTTTCTTT. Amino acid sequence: CASSYSDRLPTFF.

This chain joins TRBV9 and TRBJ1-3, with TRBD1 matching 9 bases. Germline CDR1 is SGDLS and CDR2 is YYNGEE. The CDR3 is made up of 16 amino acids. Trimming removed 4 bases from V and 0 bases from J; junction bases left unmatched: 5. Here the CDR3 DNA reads TGTGCCAGCAGCTCCGGGACAGGGTACTCTGGAAACACCATATATTTT. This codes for CASSSGTGYSGNTIYF.

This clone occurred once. CDR3 amino acids: CASSSSGRETQYF. In nucleotides, the CDR3 is TGTGCCAGCAGCTCCAGCGGAAGGGAGACCCAGTACTTC. The chain recombines TRBV7-8 with TRBJ2-5, with D possibly matching TRBD2 (5 bases). CDR1 is SGHVS and CDR2 is FQNEAQ in the germline V gene. Trimming removed 4 bases from V and 5 bases from J, with 11 bases in between. The CDR3 runs to 13 residues.

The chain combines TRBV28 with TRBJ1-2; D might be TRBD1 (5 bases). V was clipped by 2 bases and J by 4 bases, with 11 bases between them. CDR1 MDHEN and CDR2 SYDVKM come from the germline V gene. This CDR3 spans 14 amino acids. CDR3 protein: CASSLQGLSYGYTF. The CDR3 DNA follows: TGTGCCAGCAGTTTACAGGGTCTGAGCTATGGCTACACCTTC.

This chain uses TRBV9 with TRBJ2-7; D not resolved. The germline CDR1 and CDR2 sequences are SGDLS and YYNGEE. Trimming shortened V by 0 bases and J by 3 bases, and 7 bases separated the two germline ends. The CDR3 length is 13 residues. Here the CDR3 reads CASSVAGDYEQYF. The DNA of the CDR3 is TGTGCCAGCAGCGTAGCCGGTGACTACGAGCAGTACTTC. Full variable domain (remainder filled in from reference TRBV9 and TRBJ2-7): DSGVTQTPKHLITATGQRVTLRCSPRSGDLSVYWYQQSLDQGLQFLIQYYNGEERAKGNILERFSAQQFPDLHSELNLSSLELGDSALYFCASSVAGDYEQYFGPGTRLTVT.

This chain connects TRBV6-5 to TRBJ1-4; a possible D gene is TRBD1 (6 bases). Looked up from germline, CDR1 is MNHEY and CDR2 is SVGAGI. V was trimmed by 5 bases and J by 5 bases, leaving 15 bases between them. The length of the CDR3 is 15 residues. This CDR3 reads CASSHLGGKNEKLFF. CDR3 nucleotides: TGTGCCAGCAGTCACCTAGGGGGTAAAAATGAAAAACTGTTTTTT.

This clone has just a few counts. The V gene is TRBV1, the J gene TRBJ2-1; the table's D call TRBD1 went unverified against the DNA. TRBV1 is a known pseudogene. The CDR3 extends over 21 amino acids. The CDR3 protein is CTSSLLTRDRGLGPKDNEQFF. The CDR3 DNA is TGCACCAGCAGCCTCCTCACCCGGGACAGGGGGCTGGGACCAAAAGACAATGAGCAGTTCTTC.

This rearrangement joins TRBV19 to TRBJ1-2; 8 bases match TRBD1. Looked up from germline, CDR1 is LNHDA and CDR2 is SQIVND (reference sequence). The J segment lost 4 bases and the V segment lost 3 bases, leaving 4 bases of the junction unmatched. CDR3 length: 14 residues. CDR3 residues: CASSIGQGSYGYTF. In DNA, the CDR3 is TGTGCCAGTAGTATCGGACAGGGATCCTATGGCTACACCTTC.

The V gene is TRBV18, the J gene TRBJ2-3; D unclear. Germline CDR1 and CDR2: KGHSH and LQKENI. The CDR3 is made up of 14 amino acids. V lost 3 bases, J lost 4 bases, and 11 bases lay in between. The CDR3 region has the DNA TGTGCCAGCTCACCGGAGTCCGGCGCAGATACGCAGTATTTT. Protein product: CASSPESGADTQYF.